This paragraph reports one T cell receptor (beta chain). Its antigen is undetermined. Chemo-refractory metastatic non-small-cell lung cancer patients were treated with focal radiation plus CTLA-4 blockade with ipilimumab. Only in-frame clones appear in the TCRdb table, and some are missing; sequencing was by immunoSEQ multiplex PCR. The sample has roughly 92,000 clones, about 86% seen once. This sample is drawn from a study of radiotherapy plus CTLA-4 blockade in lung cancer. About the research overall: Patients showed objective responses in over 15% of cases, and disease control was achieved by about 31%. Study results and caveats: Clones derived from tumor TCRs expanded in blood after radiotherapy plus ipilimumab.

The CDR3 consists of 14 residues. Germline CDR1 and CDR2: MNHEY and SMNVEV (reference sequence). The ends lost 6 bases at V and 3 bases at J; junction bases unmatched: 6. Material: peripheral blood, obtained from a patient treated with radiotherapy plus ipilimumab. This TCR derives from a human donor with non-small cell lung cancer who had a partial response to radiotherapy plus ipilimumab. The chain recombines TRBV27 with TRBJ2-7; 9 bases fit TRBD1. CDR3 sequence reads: CASSGTGPYYEQYF. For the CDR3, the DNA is TGTGCCAGCAGCGGGACAGGGCCCTACTACGAGCAGTACTTC.